These 8 T cell receptor beta chains were all obtained from the same sample, sequenced in a study of cytomegalovirus exposure and HLA in healthy donors. Use of 60 Vbeta and 13 Jbeta primers characterized the PCR. TCRdb's copy holds only in-frame clones and misses some; the assay was immunoSEQ multiplex PCR. The profile shows 100,000 or so clones, about 81% of them singletons. The material sequenced was PBMCs. The receptors shown here come from a man aged 30 to 45 in good health and CMV-seronegative.

The chain recombines TRBV5-1 with TRBJ2-7; D might be TRBD1 (6 bases). Germline loops: CDR1 SGHRS, CDR2 YFSETQ. CDR3 length equals 17 residues. Trimming removed 4 bases at V and 1 base at J, with 21 bases between. The CDR3 sequence is CASSRYSTGTRSYEQYF. CDR3 DNA: TGCGCCAGCAGCAGATATTCGACCGGGACACGGTCCTACGAGCAGTACTTC.

The V gene is TRBV5-1, the J gene TRBJ2-5, with D perhaps matching TRBD2 (6 bases). The CDR3 contains 14 residues. Germline assignment: CDR1 SGHRS and CDR2 YFSETQ. Trimming shortened V by 3 bases and J by 3 bases, and 12 bases separated the two germline ends. In DNA, the CDR3 is TGCGCCAGCAGCTCCCGGGGCGGGGAAGAGACCCAGTACTTC. It yields the protein CASSSRGGEETQYF.

CDR3 amino acids: CASSLAGGRGNQPQHF. CDR3 nucleotides: TGTGCCAGCAGCTTAGCAGGGGGAAGGGGAAATCAGCCCCAGCATTTT. V gene TRBV7-2 combines with J gene TRBJ1-5; tentative D call: TRBD1 (6 bases). CDR1 is SGHTA, CDR2 FQGNSA, per germline. The length of the CDR3 is 16 residues. The V end was cut by 0 bases, the J end by 4 bases, with 13 bases between.

The V call is TRBV20-1, the J call TRBJ1-4; D uncertain. Looked up from germline, CDR1 is DFQATT and CDR2 is SNEGSKA (reference sequence). V dropped 4 bases and J dropped 7 bases, with 7 bases sitting between them. This CDR3 spans 11 amino acids. The DNA for the CDR3 is TGCAGTGCTACAGTGCTTGAAAAACTGTTTTTT. This gives the protein CSATVLEKLFF.

V and J are TRBV9 and TRBJ1-2; a weak D match, TRBD1 (5 bases). CDR3 length equals 14 residues. Germline assignment: CDR1 SGDLS and CDR2 YYNGEE. The V gene lost 0 bases and the J gene lost 2 bases, with 8 bases spanning the gap. The CDR3: CASSVAGPNYGYTF. CDR3 DNA: TGTGCCAGCAGCGTAGCAGGGCCAAACTATGGCTACACCTTC.

Only one count was recorded for this clone. The chain carries TRBV5-4 and TRBJ2-3, with 10 bases matching TRBD2. J lost 6 bases, V lost 7 bases, and 11 bases had no gene match. The germline V gene has CDR1 SGHNT and CDR2 YYREEE (reference sequence). This CDR3 has 15 residues. CDR3 in DNA: TGTGCCAGCTCCAGAGCGGGGGGGCCCAGGGATACGCAGTATTTT. Its protein is CASSRAGGPRDTQYF.

This clone was observed once. The chain combines TRBV23-1 with TRBJ1-5; D is uncertain. TRBV23-1 is known as an ORF, though its function is uncertain. V gave up 6 bases and J gave up 11 bases, with 17 bases separating them. The CDR3 has 13 amino acids. The CDR3 spells CASSSVRGRAQHF. The CDR3 nucleotides are TGCGCCAGCAGCTCGGTCCGGGGTCGGGCCCAGCATTTT.

This clone came up a few times. V usage is TRBV15 and J usage is TRBJ1-3, with unresolved D. V lost 8 bases and J lost 0, with 11 bases in between. This CDR3 comprises 14 residues. Germline loops: CDR1 LNHNV, CDR2 YYDKDF (reference sequence). As DNA, the CDR3 is TGTGCCACCCAGTTTGCTGGCTCTGGAAACACCATATATTTT. This sequence encodes CATQFAGSGNTIYF.